The entry below gives a single T cell receptor beta chain sequence along with its context. Stated time point: persistent/refractory GD, antithyroid drugs over 5 years with positive TRAb. After RNA was extracted from PBMCs, the TCR library was made from it. This sample is drawn from a study of regulatory T cells in long-lasting Graves disease. Combining iRepertoire HTBI primers with Arm-PCR of CDR3 regions, the authors built TCR beta libraries. TCRdb re-called the multiplex PCR reads through MiXCR, storing one row per CDR3 protein. The sample carries 600,000 to 850,000 distinct CDR3 sequences, 25% to 35% recorded once. The CDR3 totals 14 residues. In germline, CDR1 is MDHEN, CDR2 SYDVKM. Trimming left V 6 bases short and J 3 bases short, with 14 bases between.

This rearrangement joins TRBV28 to TRBJ1-1, with D tentatively TRBD1 (5 bases). The TCR sequence derives from a female donor with Graves disease. The sequenced sample was peripheral blood mononuclear cells (PBMCs), obtained when the disease was refractory, from a patient treated with antithyroid drugs. As DNA, the CDR3 is TGTGCCAGCAGACCCCGACAGAGCGACACTGAAGCTTTCTTT. Translation gives CASRPRQSDTEAFF.